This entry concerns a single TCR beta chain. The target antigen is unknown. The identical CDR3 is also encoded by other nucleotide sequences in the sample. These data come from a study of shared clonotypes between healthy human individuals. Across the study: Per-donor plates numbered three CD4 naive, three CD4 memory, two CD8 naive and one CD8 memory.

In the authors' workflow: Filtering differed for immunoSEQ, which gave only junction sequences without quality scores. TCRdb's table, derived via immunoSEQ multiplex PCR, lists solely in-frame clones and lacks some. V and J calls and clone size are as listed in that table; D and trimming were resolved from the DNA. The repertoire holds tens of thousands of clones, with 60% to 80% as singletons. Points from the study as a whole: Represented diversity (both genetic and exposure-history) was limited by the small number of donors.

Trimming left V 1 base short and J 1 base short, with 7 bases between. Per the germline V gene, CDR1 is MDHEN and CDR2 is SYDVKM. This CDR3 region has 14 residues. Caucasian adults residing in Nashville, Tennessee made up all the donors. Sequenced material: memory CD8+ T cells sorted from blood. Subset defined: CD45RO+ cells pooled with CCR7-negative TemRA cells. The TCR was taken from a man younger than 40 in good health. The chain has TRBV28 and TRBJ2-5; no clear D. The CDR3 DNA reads TGTGCCAGCAGTTTATCACAGATCCAAGAGACCCAGTACTTC. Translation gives CASSLSQIQETQYF.